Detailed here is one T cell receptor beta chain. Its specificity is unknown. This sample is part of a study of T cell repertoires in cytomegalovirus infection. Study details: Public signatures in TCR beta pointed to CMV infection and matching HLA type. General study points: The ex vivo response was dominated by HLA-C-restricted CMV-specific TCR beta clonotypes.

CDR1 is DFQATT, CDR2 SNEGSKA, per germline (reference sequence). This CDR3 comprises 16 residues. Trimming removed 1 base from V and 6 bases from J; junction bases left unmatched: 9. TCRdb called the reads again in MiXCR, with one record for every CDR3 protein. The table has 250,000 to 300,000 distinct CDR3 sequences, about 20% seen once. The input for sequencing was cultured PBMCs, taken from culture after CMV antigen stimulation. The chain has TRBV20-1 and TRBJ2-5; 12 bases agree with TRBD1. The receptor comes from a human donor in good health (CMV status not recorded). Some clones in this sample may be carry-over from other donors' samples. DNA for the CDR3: TGCAGTGCTAGAGGCCTATATGGGGACAGGGGGCAGACCCAGTACTTC. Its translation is CSARGLYGDRGQTQYF.